Following are 5 T cell receptor beta chains from one sample sequenced in a study of blood T cell repertoires in COVID-19. Repertoires were generated with immunoSEQ multiplex PCR, while TCRdb's copy carries only in-frame clones and drops some. In the table there are around 130,000 clones, around four fifths of which are singletons. Sequencing was performed on peripheral blood. The receptors originated from a man in his sixties with active or convalescent COVID-19.

This chain joins TRBV28 and TRBJ2-3, with 7 nucleotides matching TRBD1. Germline V gene sequence: CDR1 MDHEN, CDR2 SYDVKM. Trimming removed 6 bases from V and 2 bases from J; junction bases left unmatched: 8. This CDR3 comprises 15 residues. Here the CDR3 reads CASRPGQAPTDTQYF. In DNA, the CDR3 is TGTGCCAGCAGACCTGGACAGGCCCCCACAGATACGCAGTATTTT.

Comment on this clone: Other nucleotide sequences from this sample produce the same CDR3. The chain combines TRBV4-3 with TRBJ2-7; possible D gene TRBD1, 5 bases. Trimming left V 0 bases short and J 0 bases short, with 9 bases between. Germline lookup yields CDR1 LGHNA and CDR2 YSLEER. This CDR3 contains 15 residues. CDR3 region: CASSQDRDSSYEQYF. In DNA form, the CDR3 reads TGCGCCAGCAGCCAAGATCGAGACAGCTCCTACGAGCAGTACTTC.

This clone is a singleton in its sample. The chain couples TRBV5-1 to TRBJ2-2, with TRBD1 identical over 9 bases. The length of the CDR3 is 15 residues. Germline V gene lookup returns CDR1 SGHRS and CDR2 YFSETQ. V trimming: 4 bases; J trimming: 1 base; junction bases outside the gene matches: 2. In DNA, the CDR3 is TGCGCCAGCAGCGCGACAGGGGGGAACACCGGGGAGCTGTTTTTT. It codes for CASSATGGNTGELFF.

The CDR3 reads CASSQEKLTRGERGQYF. The CDR3 DNA reads TGCGCCAGCAGCCAAGAGAAGTTGACCCGGGGAGAACGGGGGCAGTACTTC. This chain joins TRBV4-3 and TRBJ2-7; the D gene is possibly TRBD2 (5 bases). V shed 0 bases and J shed 9 bases, with 24 bases lying between them. The CDR3 sequence is 17 residues long. Germline values: CDR1 LGHNA, CDR2 YSLEER.

The CDR3 bases are TGTGCCAGCAGTTCCCCGACAGGGTCCTTCACAGATACGCAGTATTTT. As protein: CASSSPTGSFTDTQYF. The chain employs TRBV27 and TRBJ2-3; 7 bases agree with TRBD1. CDR3 length: 16 amino acids. V dropped 4 bases and J dropped 2; count of bases not matched to a gene: 9. Germline V lookup: CDR1 MNHEY, CDR2 SMNVEV (reference sequence).